These 8 T cell receptor beta chains came from one sample sequenced in a study of CD8+ T cells in alopecia areata. The treatment is: oral pan-JAK inhibitor, 5-10 mg twice daily. RNA was extracted and reverse transcribed into cDNA as the sequencing template. Sequencing used immunoSEQ multiplex PCR; TCRdb keeps in-frame clones, though not all of them. The data hold some 100,000 clones, with 50% to 75% observed a single time. The starting material was CD8+ T cells sorted from blood, obtained at week 4, from a patient treated with tofacitinib. The receptor set was obtained from a human donor with alopecia areata.

The V and J genes are TRBV6-5 and TRBJ2-7, with TRBD2 as a possible D gene (6 bases). V was pared by 6 bases and J by 3 bases, with 12 bases between. Germline CDR1 MNHEY, CDR2 SVGAGI. This CDR3 is 13 amino acids long. The CDR3 sequence: CASSPGTDYEQYF. CDR3 DNA: TGTGCCAGCAGCCCCGGGACTGACTACGAGCAGTACTTC.

This clone was found once. At one end the junction does not follow the germline gene, possibly because of a read error. The V gene is TRBV14, the J gene TRBJ1-5; the D is unclear. Germline V lookup: CDR1 SGHDN, CDR2 FVKESK. The CDR3 totals 14 residues. The CDR3 DNA reads as TGTGCCAGCAGCCACTGGCGAAGCAATCAGTCCCAGCATTTT. This encodes CASSHWRSNQSQHF.

The chain employs TRBV29-1 and TRBJ2-1; 9 bases agree with TRBD2. J was trimmed by 8 bases and V by 6 bases; bases with no gene match: 8. Germline CDR1 SQVTM, CDR2 ANQGSEA. This CDR3 has 13 amino acids. CDR3 residues: CSVARGLAHEQFF. The CDR3 region has the DNA TGCAGCGTGGCCCGAGGACTAGCGCATGAGCAGTTCTTC.

This clone was counted between two and nine times. CDR3 amino acids: CASSPYFGQPQHF. Written as DNA, the CDR3 is TGTGCCAGCAGCCCCTATTTTGGTCAGCCCCAGCATTTT. This sequence joins TRBV9 and TRBJ1-5; D ambiguous. Trimming removed 4 bases at V and 6 bases at J, with 11 bases between. The V gene's germline CDR1 is SGDLS and CDR2 YYNGEE. CDR3 length: 13 amino acids.

The rearrangement uses TRBV2 and TRBJ2-5; TRBD2 aligns across 7 bases. Germline CDR1 is SNHLY and CDR2 is FYNNEI. CDR3 size: 15 residues. The J segment lost 3 bases and the V segment lost 4 bases, leaving 8 bases of the junction unmatched. The CDR3: CASSVGRDYEETQYF. The CDR3 bases are TGTGCCAGCAGTGTGGGTCGGGACTACGAAGAGACCCAGTACTTC. The variable domain in full, with the rest retrieved from reference TRBV2 and TRBJ2-5, is EPEVTQTPSHQVTQMGQEVILRCVPISNHLYFYWYRQILGQKVEFLVSFYNNEISEKSEIFDDQFSVERPDGSNFTLKIRSTKLEDSAMYFCASSVGRDYEETQYFGPGTRLLVL.

This clone was picked up one time. An end of the junction differs from the germline gene, which may be a read error. This chain links TRBV13 with TRBJ1-1; D is ambiguous. Germline loops: CDR1 PRHDT, CDR2 FYEKMQ (reference sequence). CDR3 length: 13 amino acids. CDR3 nucleotides: TGTACCAGCAGCGCCCCAGGGAACACTGAAGCTTTCTTT. This gives the protein CTSSAPGNTEAFF. Full variable domain (rest looked up from reference TRBV13 and TRBJ1-1): AAGVIQSPRHLIKEKRETATLKCYPIPRHDTVYWYQQGPGQDPQFLISFYEKMQSDKGSIPDRFSAQQFSDYHSELNMSSLELGDSALYFCTSSAPGNTEAFFGQGTRLTVV.

The chain employs TRBV4-1 and TRBJ2-7; 7 bases match TRBD1. Trimming took 0 bases from V and 4 from J; bases not matched to a gene: 6. Germline CDR1 is MGHRA and CDR2 is YSYEKL. There are 15 residues in the CDR3. The CDR3 DNA follows: TGCGCCAGCAGCCAAGAGGACAGGTTGGATTACGAGCAGTACTTC. Translated, it gives CASSQEDRLDYEQYF.

The chain recombines TRBV29-1 with TRBJ2-1; D possibly corresponds to TRBD2 (5 bases). The germline V gene encodes CDR1 SQVTM and CDR2 ANQGSEA. The CDR3 is 11 residues long. The V gene lost 7 bases and the J gene lost 7 bases, with 11 bases spanning the gap. CDR3 coding DNA: TGCAGCGGGCGAGGGCCTAATGAGCAGTTCTTC. This codes for CSGRGPNEQFF.